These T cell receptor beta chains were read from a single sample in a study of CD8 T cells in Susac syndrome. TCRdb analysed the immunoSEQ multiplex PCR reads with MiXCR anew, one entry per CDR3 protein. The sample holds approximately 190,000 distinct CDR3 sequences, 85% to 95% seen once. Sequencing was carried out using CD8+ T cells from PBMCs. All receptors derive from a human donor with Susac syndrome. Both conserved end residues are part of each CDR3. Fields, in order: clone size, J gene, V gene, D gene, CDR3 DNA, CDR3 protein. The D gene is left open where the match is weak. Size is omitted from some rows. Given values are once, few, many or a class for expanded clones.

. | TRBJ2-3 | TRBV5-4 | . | TGTGCCAGCAACGGGGGAACAGATACGCAGTATTTT | CASNGGTDTQYF
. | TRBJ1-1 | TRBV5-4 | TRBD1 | TGTGCCAGCAGCTTGGTCGGGCAGGGGGAGAACACTGAAGCTTTCTTT | CASSLVGQGENTEAFF
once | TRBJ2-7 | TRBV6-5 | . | TGTGCCAGCAGTCCCCTCGAGGGCGTGTACGAGCAGTACTTC | CASSPLEGVYEQYF
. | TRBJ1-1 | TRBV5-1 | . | TGCGCCAGCGGATATTGGAACACTGAAGCTTTCTTT | CASGYWNTEAFF
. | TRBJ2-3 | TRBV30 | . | TGTGCCTGGAGACCGGACCCCACAGATACGCAGTATTTT | CAWRPDPTDTQYF
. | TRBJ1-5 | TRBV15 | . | TGTGCCACCAGCAGAGTGGCCGGCACTTGGCCCCAGCATTTT | CATSRVAGTWPQHF
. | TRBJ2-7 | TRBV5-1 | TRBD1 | TGCGCCAGCAGCTTGGTGACAGGGCAAGACTACGAGCAGTACTTC | CASSLVTGQDYEQYF
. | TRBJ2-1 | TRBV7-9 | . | TGTGCCAGCAGCTTAGGTCGCGGGCCTCCGAACAATGAGCAGTTCTTC | CASSLGRGPPNNEQFF
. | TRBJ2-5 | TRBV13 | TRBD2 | TGTGCCAGCAGCCCGAGCGGGAGGAACCGGGAGACCCAGTACTTC | CASSPSGRNRETQYF
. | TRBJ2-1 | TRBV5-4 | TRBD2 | TGTGCCAGCAGCTTGGTTCAGGGACTAGCCTACAATGAGCAGTTCTTC | CASSLVQGLAYNEQFF
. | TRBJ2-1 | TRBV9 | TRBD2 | TGTGCCAGCAGTGGGACTAGCGCCTACAATGAGCAGTTCTTC | CASSGTSAYNEQFF
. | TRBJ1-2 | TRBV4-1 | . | TGCGCCAGCAGCCAAGAAGGGCAGGGTAACTATGGCTACACCTTC | CASSQEGQGNYGYTF
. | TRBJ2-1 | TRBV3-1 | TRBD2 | TGTGCCAGCAGCCAGGGCCTAGCGGGGGGGCGAGATGAGCAGTTCTTC | CASSQGLAGGRDEQFF
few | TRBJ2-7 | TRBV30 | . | TGTGCCTGGAGTCAGATCGGCTACGAGCAGTACTTC | CAWSQIGYEQYF
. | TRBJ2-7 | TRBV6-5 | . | TGTGCCAGCAGTTACTCGGAGGTCTCGGAGCAGTACTTC | CASSYSEVSEQYF
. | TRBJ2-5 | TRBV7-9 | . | TGTGCCAGCAGCTTCCCCTGGGAGGAGACCCAGTACTTC | CASSFPWEETQYF
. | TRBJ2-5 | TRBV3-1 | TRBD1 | TGTGCCAGCAGCCAAATGACAGGGCTGCAGACCCAGTACTTC | CASSQMTGLQTQYF
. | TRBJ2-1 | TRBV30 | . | TGTGCCTGGAGCTTCGGCGGGCCGGGGAATGAGCAGTTCTTC | CAWSFGGPGNEQFF
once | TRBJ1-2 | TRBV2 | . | TGTGCCAGGGGTCCGGAAGGGGCCGACTATGGCTACACCTTC | CARGPEGADYGYTF
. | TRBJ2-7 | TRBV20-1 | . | TGCAGTGCTAGACAACGGACCTACGAGCAGTACTTC | CSARQRTYEQYF
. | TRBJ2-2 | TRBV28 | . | TGTGCCAGCAGCCTTGATCAGACCGGGGAGCTGTTTTTT | CASSLDQTGELFF
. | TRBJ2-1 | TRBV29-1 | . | TGCAGCTCCAAAGTGGGAGACTACAATGAGCAGTTCTTC | CSSKVGDYNEQFF
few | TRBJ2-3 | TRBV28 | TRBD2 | TGTGCCAGCAGCCAGACTAGCGGAAGCACAGATACGCAGTATTTT | CASSQTSGSTDTQYF
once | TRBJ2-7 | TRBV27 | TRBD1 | TGTGCCAGCAGTCCAACGGATGGACAGGGGGACGAGCAGTACTTC | CASSPTDGQGDEQYF
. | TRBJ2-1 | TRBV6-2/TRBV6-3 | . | TGTGCCAGCAGTAGCCCCCAGATTTCCTCCTACAATGAGCAGTTCTTC | CASSSPQISSYNEQFF
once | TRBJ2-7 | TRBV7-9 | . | TGTGCCAGCAGCTTAGCAGGGAATATCTACGAGCAGTACTTC | CASSLAGNIYEQYF
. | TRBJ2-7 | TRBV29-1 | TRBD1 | TGCAGCGTTGATGTGGACAGGGGGATGGACGAGCAGTACTTC | CSVDVDRGMDEQYF
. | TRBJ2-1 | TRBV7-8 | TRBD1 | TGTGCCAGCAGCGTAGGGGACAGCTCGTACAATGAGCAGTTCTTC | CASSVGDSSYNEQFF
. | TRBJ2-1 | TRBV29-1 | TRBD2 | TGCAGCGTTGAGATTAGCGGGGGGGAATACAATGAGCAGTTCTTC | CSVEISGGEYNEQFF
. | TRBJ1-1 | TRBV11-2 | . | TGTGCCAGCAGCTTAGGGATGGGACTGATGAACACTGAAGCTTTCTTT | CASSLGMGLMNTEAFF
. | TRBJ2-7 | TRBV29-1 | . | TGCATCCCCCCCCGGGGCCTCTACGAGCAGTACTTC | CIPPRGLYEQYF
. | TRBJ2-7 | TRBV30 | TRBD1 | TGTGCCTGGAGTGCAACGACAGGGCTAAGGGTCTACGAGCAGTACTTC | CAWSATTGLRVYEQYF
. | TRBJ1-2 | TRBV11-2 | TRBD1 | TGTGCCAGCATAGAGAAAAGACAGGGAGCTAACTATGGCTACACCTTC | CASIEKRQGANYGYTF